This is a list of T cell receptor beta chains from one sample in a study of blood T cells in healthy people across ages. TCRdb re-analysed the 5' RACE reads in MiXCR, keeping a single row per CDR3 protein. This sample has some 550,000 distinct CDR3 sequences, with around half found just once. Sequenced sample: blood. The source of these receptors is a man at least 80 years old in good health. CDR3s include the opening cysteine and the closing phenylalanine or tryptophan.

v_call: TRBV10-3; j_call: TRBJ2-3; cdr3_aa: CAISAGTSVINTDTQYF
v_call: TRBV20-1; j_call: TRBJ2-1; cdr3_aa: CSAPGYGGKRYNEQFF
v_call: TRBV6-2/TRBV6-3; j_call: TRBJ1-5; cdr3_aa: CASSYQDGNRNQPQHF
v_call: TRBV27; j_call: TRBJ1-6; cdr3_aa: CASSRTGDLPLHF
v_call: TRBV6-5; j_call: TRBJ1-2; cdr3_aa: CASSRSGPINYGYTF
v_call: TRBV6-1; j_call: TRBJ2-7; cdr3_aa: CASRPSKRPSKIGTYEQYF
v_call: TRBV5-6; j_call: TRBJ2-1; cdr3_aa: CASSLVRHEQFF
v_call: TRBV10-3; j_call: TRBJ2-5; cdr3_aa: CAISESGTRETQYF
v_call: TRBV27; j_call: TRBJ1-1; cdr3_aa: CASTKGRGTEAFF
v_call: TRBV20-1; j_call: TRBJ2-5; cdr3_aa: CSAPVEETQYF
v_call: TRBV7-9; j_call: TRBJ2-3; cdr3_aa: CAGTRDFPGDTQYF
v_call: TRBV28; j_call: TRBJ2-3; cdr3_aa: CASSQYRTSTDTQYF
v_call: TRBV20-1; j_call: TRBJ2-7; cdr3_aa: CSAKGASGQSSYEQYF
v_call: TRBV4-3; j_call: TRBJ1-4; cdr3_aa: CASSPTGLFEKLFF
v_call: TRBV7-9; j_call: TRBJ2-1; cdr3_aa: CASSLAVAGGNEQFF
v_call: TRBV4-2; j_call: TRBJ2-1; cdr3_aa: CASSQVVEGFSDEQFF
v_call: TRBV28; j_call: TRBJ2-5; cdr3_aa: CASSSGRWAAGGEQYF
v_call: TRBV10-3; j_call: TRBJ1-1; cdr3_aa: CAISEEEGPGSPEAFF
v_call: TRBV14; j_call: TRBJ2-3; cdr3_aa: CASSQVRTQYF
v_call: TRBV11-3; j_call: TRBJ1-1; cdr3_aa: CASSLGHLNTEAFF